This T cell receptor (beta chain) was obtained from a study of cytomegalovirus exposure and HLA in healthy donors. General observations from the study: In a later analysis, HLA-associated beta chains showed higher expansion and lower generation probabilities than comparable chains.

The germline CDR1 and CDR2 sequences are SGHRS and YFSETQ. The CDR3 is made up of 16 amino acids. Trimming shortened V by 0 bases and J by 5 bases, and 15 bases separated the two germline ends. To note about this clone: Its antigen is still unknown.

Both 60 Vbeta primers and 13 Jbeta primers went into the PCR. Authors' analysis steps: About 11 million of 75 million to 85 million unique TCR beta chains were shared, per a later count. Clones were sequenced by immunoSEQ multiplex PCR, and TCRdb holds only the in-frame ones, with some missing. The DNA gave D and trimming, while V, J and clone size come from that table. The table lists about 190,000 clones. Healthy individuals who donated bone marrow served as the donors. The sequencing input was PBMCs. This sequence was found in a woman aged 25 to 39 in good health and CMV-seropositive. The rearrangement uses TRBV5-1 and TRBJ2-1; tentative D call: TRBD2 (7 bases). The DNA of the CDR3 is TGCGCCAGCAGCTTGGTGATCGCGGGGGCCAACAATGAGCAGTTCTTC. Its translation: CASSLVIAGANNEQFF.